A selection of T cell receptor beta chains follows, all from one sample in a study of blood T cells in healthy people across ages. TCRdb called the 5' RACE reads again in MiXCR, with one record for every CDR3 protein. The sample consists of hundreds of thousands of distinct CDR3 sequences, 20% to 30% of them appearing once. These data also featured in a second study, about T cells of mothers and their children.

Source material: blood. All receptors derive from a boy aged 5-17 years in good health. Both conserved end residues are part of each CDR3. A D gene is named only where the DNA matches it firmly. Clone sizes are given selectively: once, few, many, or a class where the clone is expanded.

d_gene,abundance,j_gene,v_gene,CDR3aa,CDR3nt
.,.,TRBJ1-1,TRBV7-3,CASSPARDTEAFF,TGTGCCAGCAGCCCGGCACGGGACACTGAAGCTTTCTTT
TRBD2,.,TRBJ2-1,TRBV6-1,CASSETESGGKYF,TGTGCCAGCAGTGAAACTGAATCCGGGGGGAAGTACTTC
.,few,TRBJ2-1,TRBV7-8,CASSWDRANEQFF,TGTGCCAGCAGCTGGGACCGTGCAAATGAGCAGTTCTTC
.,few,TRBJ2-7,TRBV9,CASSANRPGPCEQYF,TGTGCCAGCAGCGCCAATAGACCGGGGCCGTGCGAGCAGTACTTC
.,.,TRBJ2-4,TRBV5-6,CASGLGVIQYF,TGTGCCAGCGGCTTGGGAGTAATTCAGTACTTC
.,few,TRBJ2-6,TRBV6-5,CASSSRIGTVGSGANVLTF,TGTGCCAGCAGTTCCCGGATAGGGACTGTGGGCTCTGGGGCCAACGTCCTGACTTTC
TRBD1,few,TRBJ2-4,TRBV29-1,CSVVRTGGHETQYF,TGCAGCGTTGTTCGGACAGGGGGCCACGAGACTCAGTACTTC
TRBD2,few,TRBJ2-7,TRBV27,CASSFSTSGYSYEQYF,TGTGCCAGCAGTTTCTCGACTAGCGGATACTCCTACGAGCAGTACTTC
.,few,TRBJ2-7,TRBV5-1,CASSPVRDAYSYEQYF,TGCGCCAGCAGCCCAGTCCGGGACGCGTACTCCTACGAGCAGTACTTC
TRBD1,.,TRBJ2-3,TRBV29-1,CSVDPTGGGTDTQYF,TGCAGCGTTGATCCGACAGGGGGAGGCACAGATACGCAGTATTTT
.,few,TRBJ1-1,TRBV20-1,CSASGGLDTEAFF,TGCAGTGCTAGTGGGGGGTTGGACACTGAAGCTTTCTTT
.,few,TRBJ2-2,TRBV12-3/TRBV12-4,CASSSDGGELFF,TGTGCCAGCAGTTCGGACGGCGGGGAGCTGTTTTTT
TRBD2,few,TRBJ2-7,TRBV6-5,CASSYLSGSPYEQYF,TGTGCCAGCAGTTACCTTAGCGGGTCCCCCTACGAGCAGTACTTC